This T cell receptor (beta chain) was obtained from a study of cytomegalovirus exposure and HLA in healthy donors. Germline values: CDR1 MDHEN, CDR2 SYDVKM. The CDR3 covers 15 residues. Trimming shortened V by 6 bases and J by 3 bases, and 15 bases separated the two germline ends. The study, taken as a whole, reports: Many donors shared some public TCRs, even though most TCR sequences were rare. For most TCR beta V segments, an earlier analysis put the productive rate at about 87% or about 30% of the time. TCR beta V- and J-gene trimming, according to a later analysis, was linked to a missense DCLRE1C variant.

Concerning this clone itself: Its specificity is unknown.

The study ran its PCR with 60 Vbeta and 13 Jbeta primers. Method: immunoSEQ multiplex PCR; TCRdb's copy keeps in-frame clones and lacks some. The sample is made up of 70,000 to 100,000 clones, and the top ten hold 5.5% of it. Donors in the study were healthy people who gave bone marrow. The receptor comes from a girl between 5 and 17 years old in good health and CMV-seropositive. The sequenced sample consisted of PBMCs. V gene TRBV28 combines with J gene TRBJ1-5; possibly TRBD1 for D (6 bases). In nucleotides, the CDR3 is TGTGCCAGCAGCCCCGACAGGCTGTTCAATCAGCCCCAGCATTTT. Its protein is CASSPDRLFNQPQHF. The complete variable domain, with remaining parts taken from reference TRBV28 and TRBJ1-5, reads DVKVTQSSRYLVKRTGEKVFLECVQDMDHENMFWYRQDPGLGLRLIYFSYDVKMKEKGDIPEGYSVSREKKERFSLILESASTNQTSMYLCASSPDRLFNQPQHFGDGTRLSIL.